This T cell receptor (beta chain) was sequenced in a study of T-cell memory formation after mild COVID-19. Germline V lookup: CDR1 MNHEY, CDR2 SVGEGT. This CDR3 has 14 residues. With 2 bases removed from V and 5 bases from J, the gap between germline ends came to 10 bases. A single record per CDR3 protein comes from TCRdb applying MiXCR to the 5' RACE reads. The table lists more than 75,000 distinct CDR3 sequences, about 23% of them singletons. This TCR was sampled from a man between 18 and 29 years old who had mild COVID-19 (a few samples of this study predate the infection). Cell type and time point are not known. Material: PBMCs or a T cell subset sorted from them (not recorded which). The chain is built from TRBV6-2 or TRBV6-3 and TRBJ2-1; D tentatively reads TRBD1 or TRBD2 (5 bases each). DNA of the CDR3: TGTGCCAGCAGTTACGGGACGGCCAACAATGAGCAGTTCTTC. It translates to CASSYGTANNEQFF.